These 4 T cell receptor beta chains came from one sample sequenced in a study of T cell changes during pregnancy in multiple sclerosis. Only in-frame clones appear in the TCRdb table, and some are missing; sequencing was by immunoSEQ multiplex PCR. The sample holds approximately 100,000 clones, more than 80% seen once. The source was peripheral blood, collected before pregnancy. The receptors derive from a female donor with multiple sclerosis, enrolled in a pregnancy study.

In this sample, this clone turned up once. The identical CDR3 is also encoded by other nucleotide sequences in the sample. V usage is TRBV7-3 and J usage is TRBJ2-7; 7 bases line up with TRBD1. CDR3 length equals 14 residues. With V trimmed by 0 bases and J by 8 bases, 7 bases remained unmatched. The germline V gene has CDR1 SGHTA and CDR2 FQGTGA. Written as DNA, the CDR3 is TGTGCCAGCAGCTTAACTGGATGGGACAGACAGCAGTACTTC. The encoded protein is CASSLTGWDRQQYF.

The rearrangement joins TRBV27 to TRBJ1-5; TRBD1 matches 10 bases. Germline lookup yields CDR1 MNHEY and CDR2 SMNVEV (reference sequence). This CDR3 is 15 amino acids long. J lost 1 base, V lost 3 bases, and 0 bases had no gene match. The CDR3 DNA follows: TGTGCCAGCAGTTTGGGACAGGGGAGCAATCAGCCCCAGCATTTT. Amino acid sequence: CASSLGQGSNQPQHF.

V and J are TRBV30 and TRBJ2-5, with D tentatively TRBD2 (6 bases). Germline V lookup: CDR1 GTSNPN, CDR2 SVGIG (reference sequence). V lost 0 bases and J lost 4, with 12 bases in between. The CDR3 totals 14 residues. The CDR3 is CAWSVLRRGETQYF. The CDR3 bases are TGTGCCTGGAGTGTTTTACGGAGGGGAGAGACCCAGTACTTC.

The chain has TRBV5-1 and TRBJ2-5; 11 bases are shared with TRBD2. The germline V gene encodes CDR1 SGHRS and CDR2 YFSETQ. V lost 4 bases and J lost 5; bases outside the gene matches: 7. The CDR3 length is 15 residues. The CDR3 DNA is TGCGCCAGCAGCCTGACTAGCGGGATGATGGAGACCCAGTACTTC. Translation gives CASSLTSGMMETQYF.